The entry below gives a single T cell receptor (beta chain) sequence along with its context. As yet, its antigen is unknown. This sample is part of a study of blood T cells in healthy people across ages. Findings of the study overall: TCR beta diversity was tightly associated with the proportion of naive T cells. More naive CD4+ cells and higher diversity were found in long-lived than in aged donors. Across the age range, TCR beta diversity per million T cells fell in a roughly linear way.

The V end lost 7 bases, the J end lost 3 bases, and 18 bases lay between the germline ends. This CDR3 is 14 amino acids long. The germline CDR1 and CDR2 sequences are DFQATT and SNEGSKA (reference sequence). Primers used in a second PCR of about 6 to 11 cycles were a sample-barcoded 5' primer and a J-beta primer mix. Via MiXCR, TCRdb re-called the 5' RACE reads, giving one row per CDR3 protein. This sample has about 1.4 million distinct CDR3 sequences, with approximately 59% found just once. V usage is TRBV20-1 and J usage is TRBJ2-5, with D perhaps matching TRBD1 (6 bases). Material: blood. The clonotype was recovered from a man between 18 and 29 years old in good health. The CDR3 bases are TGCAGTGTTCCCCCCACCCCAGGGGAAGAGACCCAGTACTTC. Translation: CSVPPTPGEETQYF.